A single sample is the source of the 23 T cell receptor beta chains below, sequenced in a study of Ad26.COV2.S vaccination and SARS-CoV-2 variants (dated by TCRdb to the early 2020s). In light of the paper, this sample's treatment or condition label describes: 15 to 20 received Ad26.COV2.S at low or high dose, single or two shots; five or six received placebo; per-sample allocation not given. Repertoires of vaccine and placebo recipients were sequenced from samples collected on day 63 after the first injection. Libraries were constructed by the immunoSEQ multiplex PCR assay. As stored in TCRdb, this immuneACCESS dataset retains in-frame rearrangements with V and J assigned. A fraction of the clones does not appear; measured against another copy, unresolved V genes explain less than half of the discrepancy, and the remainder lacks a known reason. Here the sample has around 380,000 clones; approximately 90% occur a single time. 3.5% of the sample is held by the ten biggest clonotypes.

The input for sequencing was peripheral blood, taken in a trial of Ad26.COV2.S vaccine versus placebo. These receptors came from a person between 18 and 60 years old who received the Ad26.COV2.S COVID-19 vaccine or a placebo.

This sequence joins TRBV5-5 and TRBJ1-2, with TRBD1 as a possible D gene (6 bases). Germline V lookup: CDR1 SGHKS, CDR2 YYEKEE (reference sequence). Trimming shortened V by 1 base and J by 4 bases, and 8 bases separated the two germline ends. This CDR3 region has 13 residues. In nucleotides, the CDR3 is TGTGCCAGCAGCTTGACAGGGTCCTATGGCTACACCTTC. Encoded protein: CASSLTGSYGYTF.

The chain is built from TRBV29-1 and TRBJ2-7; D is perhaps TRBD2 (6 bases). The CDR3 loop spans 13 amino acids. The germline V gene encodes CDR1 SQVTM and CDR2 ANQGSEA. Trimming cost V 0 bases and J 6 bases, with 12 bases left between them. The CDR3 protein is CSVEDLRGIEQYF. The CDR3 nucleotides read TGCAGCGTTGAAGATCTACGGGGGATCGAGCAGTACTTC.

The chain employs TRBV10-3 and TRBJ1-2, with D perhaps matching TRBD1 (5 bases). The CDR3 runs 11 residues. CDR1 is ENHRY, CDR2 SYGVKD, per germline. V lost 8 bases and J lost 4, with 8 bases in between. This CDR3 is CAIGGTYGYTF. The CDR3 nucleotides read TGTGCCATCGGGGGTACCTATGGCTACACCTTC.

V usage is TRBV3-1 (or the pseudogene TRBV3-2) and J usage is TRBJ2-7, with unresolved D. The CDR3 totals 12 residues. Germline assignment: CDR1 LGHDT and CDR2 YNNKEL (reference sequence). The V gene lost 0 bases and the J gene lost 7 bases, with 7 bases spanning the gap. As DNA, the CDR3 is TGTGCCAGCAGCCAAGAGCACGGAGAGCAGTACTTC. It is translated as CASSQEHGEQYF.

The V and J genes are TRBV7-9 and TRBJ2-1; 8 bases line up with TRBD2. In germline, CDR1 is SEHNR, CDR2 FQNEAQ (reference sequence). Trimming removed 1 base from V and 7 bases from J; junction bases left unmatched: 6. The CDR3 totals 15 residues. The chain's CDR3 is CASSLGSGVGNEQFF. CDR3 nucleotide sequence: TGTGCCAGCAGCTTAGGTAGCGGGGTAGGGAATGAGCAGTTCTTC.

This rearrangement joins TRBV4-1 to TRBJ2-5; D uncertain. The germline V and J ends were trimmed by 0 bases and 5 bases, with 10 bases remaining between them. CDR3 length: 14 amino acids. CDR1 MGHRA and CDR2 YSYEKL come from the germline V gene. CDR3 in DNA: TGCGCCAGCAGCCAAGATAAGGGCTGGGAGACCCAGTACTTC. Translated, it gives CASSQDKGWETQYF.

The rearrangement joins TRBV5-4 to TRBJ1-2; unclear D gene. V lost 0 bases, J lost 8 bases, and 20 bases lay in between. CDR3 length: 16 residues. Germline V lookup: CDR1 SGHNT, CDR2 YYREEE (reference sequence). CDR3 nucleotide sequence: TGTGCCAGCAGCTTGGCCCCGGACCCAAGGGCGGGCGGCTACACCTTC. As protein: CASSLAPDPRAGGYTF.

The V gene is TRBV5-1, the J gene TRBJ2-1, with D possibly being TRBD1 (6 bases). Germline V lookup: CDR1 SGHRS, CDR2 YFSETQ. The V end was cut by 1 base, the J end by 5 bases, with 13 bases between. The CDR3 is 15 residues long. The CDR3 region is CASSLMGAPNNEQFF. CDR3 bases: TGCGCCAGCAGCTTGATGGGGGCGCCCAACAATGAGCAGTTCTTC.

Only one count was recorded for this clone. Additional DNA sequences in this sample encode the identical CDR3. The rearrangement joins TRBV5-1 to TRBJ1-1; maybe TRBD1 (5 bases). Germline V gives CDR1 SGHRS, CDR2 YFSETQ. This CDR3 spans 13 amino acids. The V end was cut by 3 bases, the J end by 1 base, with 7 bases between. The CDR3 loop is CASSSGTNTEAFF. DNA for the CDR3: TGCGCCAGCAGCTCTGGGACGAACACTGAAGCTTTCTTT. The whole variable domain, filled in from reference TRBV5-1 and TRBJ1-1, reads KAGVTQTPRYLIKTRGQQVTLSCSPISGHRSVSWYQQTPGQGLQFLFEYFSETQRNKGNFPGRFSGRQFSNSRSEMNVSTLELGDSALYLCASSSGTNTEAFFGQGTRLTVV.

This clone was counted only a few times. This CDR3 is CASSSDIPDGYTF. CDR3 bases: TGTGCCAGTAGTTCGGACATCCCGGATGGCTACACCTTC. The rearrangement joins TRBV19 to TRBJ1-2; possibly TRBD1 for D (5 bases). V dropped 5 bases and J dropped 6 bases, with 13 bases sitting between them. This CDR3 is built from 13 residues. Germline V gene sequence: CDR1 LNHDA, CDR2 SQIVND (reference sequence).

CDR3 loop: CASSYSIGGEVGELFF. CDR3 DNA: TGTGCCAGCAGTTACTCCATAGGGGGCGAAGTCGGGGAGCTGTTTTTT. The chain uses TRBV6-5 and TRBJ2-2, with TRBD1 identical over 7 bases. After removal of 0 bases from V and 7 bases from J, the junction contained 8 bases not matched to a gene. Germline V gene data show CDR1 as MNHEY and CDR2 as SVGAGI. The CDR3 has 16 residues.

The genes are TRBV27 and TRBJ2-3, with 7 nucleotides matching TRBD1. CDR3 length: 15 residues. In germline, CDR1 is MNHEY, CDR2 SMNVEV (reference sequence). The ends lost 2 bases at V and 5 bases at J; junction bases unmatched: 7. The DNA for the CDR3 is TGTGCCAGCAGTTTAAATGTGGCAGGGGGAGATACGCAGTATTTT. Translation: CASSLNVAGGDTQYF.

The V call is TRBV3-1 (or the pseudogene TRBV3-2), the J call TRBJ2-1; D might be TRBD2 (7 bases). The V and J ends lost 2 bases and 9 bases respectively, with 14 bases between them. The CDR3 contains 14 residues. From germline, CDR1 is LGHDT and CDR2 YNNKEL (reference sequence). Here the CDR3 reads CASSQYVRGAEQFF. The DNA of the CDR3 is TGTGCCAGCAGCCAATATGTCCGGGGGGCTGAGCAGTTCTTC.

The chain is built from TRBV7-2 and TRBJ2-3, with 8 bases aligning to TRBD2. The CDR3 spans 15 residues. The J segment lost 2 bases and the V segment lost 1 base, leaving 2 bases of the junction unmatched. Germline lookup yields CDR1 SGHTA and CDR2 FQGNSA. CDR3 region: CASSLGTSHTDTQYF. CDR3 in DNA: TGTGCCAGCAGCTTAGGGACTAGCCACACAGATACGCAGTATTTT.

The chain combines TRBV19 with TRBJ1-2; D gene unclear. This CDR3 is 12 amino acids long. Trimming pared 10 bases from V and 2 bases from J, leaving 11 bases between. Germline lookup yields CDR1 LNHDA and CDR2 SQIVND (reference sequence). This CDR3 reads CATSLLNYGYTF. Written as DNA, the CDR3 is TGTGCCACTAGCCTCCTAAACTATGGCTACACCTTC. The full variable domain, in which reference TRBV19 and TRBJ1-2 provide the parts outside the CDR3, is DGGITQSPKYLFRKEGQNVTLSCEQNLNHDAMYWYRQDPGQGLRLIYYSQIVNDFQKGDIAEGYSVSREKKESFPLTVTSAQKNPTAFYLCATSLLNYGYTFGSGTRLTVV.

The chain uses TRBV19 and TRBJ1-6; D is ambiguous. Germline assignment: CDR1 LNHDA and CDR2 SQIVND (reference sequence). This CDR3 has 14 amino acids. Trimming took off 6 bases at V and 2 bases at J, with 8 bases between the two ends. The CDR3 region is CASRQTTYNSPLHF. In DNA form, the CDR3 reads TGTGCCAGTAGACAGACCACCTATAATTCACCCCTCCACTTT.

CDR3 in DNA: TGTGCCAGCAGTTATAGCGGGGGGGCCTCCTACGAGCAGTACTTC. As protein: CASSYSGGASYEQYF. The chain uses TRBV6-5 and TRBJ2-7; 11 positions match TRBD2. The trim removed 3 bases at V and 0 bases at J, leaving 1 base unmatched. Germline-derived CDR1 and CDR2 are MNHEY and SVGAGI. This CDR3 comprises 15 residues.

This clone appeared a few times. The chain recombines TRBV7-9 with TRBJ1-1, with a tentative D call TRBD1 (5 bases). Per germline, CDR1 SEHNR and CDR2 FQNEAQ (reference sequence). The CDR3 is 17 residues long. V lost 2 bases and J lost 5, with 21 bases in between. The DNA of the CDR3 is TGTGCCAGCAGCTTACCCAGGGCTACGGAGGGTACGACTGAAGCTTTCTTT. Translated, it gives CASSLPRATEGTTEAFF. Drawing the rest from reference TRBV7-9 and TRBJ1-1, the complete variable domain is DTGVSQNPRHKITKRGQNVTFRCDPISEHNRLYWYRQTLGQGPEFLTYFQNEAQLEKSRLLSDRFSAERPKGSFSTLEIQRTEQGDSAMYLCASSLPRATEGTTEAFFGQGTRLTVV.

The DNA for the CDR3 is TGTGCCAGCAGCTTGGTGGGGGGACCAGATACGCAGTATTTT. Translating it yields CASSLVGGPDTQYF. The chain has TRBV5-5 and TRBJ2-3; D is possibly TRBD2 (6 bases). V dropped 0 bases and J dropped 4 bases, with 9 bases sitting between them. Looked up from germline, CDR1 is SGHKS and CDR2 is YYEKEE (reference sequence). This CDR3 spans 14 amino acids.

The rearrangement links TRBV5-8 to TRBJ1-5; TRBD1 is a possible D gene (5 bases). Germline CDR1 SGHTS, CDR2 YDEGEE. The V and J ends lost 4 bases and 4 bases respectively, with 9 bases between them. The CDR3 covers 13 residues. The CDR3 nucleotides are TGTGCCAGCAGCACTGACAGAAATCAGCCCCAGCATTTT. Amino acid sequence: CASSTDRNQPQHF.

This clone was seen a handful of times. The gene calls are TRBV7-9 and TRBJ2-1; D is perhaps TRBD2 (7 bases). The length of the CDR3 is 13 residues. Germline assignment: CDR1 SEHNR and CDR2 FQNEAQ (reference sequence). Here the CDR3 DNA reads TGTGCTAGGGGGGGCTCGGACAGCAATGAGCAGTTCTTC. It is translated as CARGGSDSNEQFF. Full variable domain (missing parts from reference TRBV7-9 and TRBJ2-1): DTGVSQNPRHKITKRGQNVTFRCDPISEHNRLYWYRQTLGQGPEFLTYFQNEAQLEKSRLLSDRFSAERPKGSFSTLEIQRTEQGDSAMYLCARGGSDSNEQFFGPGTRLTVL.

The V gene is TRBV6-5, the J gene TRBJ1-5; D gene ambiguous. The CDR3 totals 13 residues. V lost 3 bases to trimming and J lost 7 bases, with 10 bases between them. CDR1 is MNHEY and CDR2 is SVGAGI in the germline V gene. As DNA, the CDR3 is TGTGCCAGCAGTTATGGGGAACGGCAGCCCCAGCATTTT. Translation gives CASSYGERQPQHF.

CDR3 residues: CASSEANSGTAYNSPLHF. The CDR3 DNA sequence: TGTGCCAGCAGTGAAGCGAACAGCGGCACAGCTTATAATTCACCCCTCCACTTT. The V and J genes are TRBV6-1 and TRBJ1-6; no reliable D call. Germline V CDR1 and CDR2: MNHNS, SASEGT. Trimming took 0 bases from V and 4 from J, leaving 16 bases between them. This CDR3 has 18 residues.